Listed below are T cell receptor beta chains from one sample, sequenced in a study of identifying expanded T cells in peripheral blood. Assay used: immunoSEQ multiplex PCR; TCRdb lists only in-frame clones, some missing. The sample carries about 58,000 clones, around nine tenths recorded once. Sequenced: blood. Every receptor here comes from a person aged 18 to 75 in good health. CDR3s leave out the opening cysteine and the closing phenylalanine or tryptophan. D genes are given only for firm matches.

j_call | d_call | v_call | cdr3_aa
TRBJ1-3 | NA | TRBV27 | ASSPGFGNTIY
TRBJ1-3 | NA | TRBV25-1 | ASSDLRAGNTIY
TRBJ2-3 | TRBD1 | TRBV7-3 | ASSLAGTDTDTQY
TRBJ1-3 | NA | TRBV9 | ASSAESLGAPGNTIY
TRBJ1-3 | TRBD1 | TRBV11-2 | ASSPRGPGNTIY
TRBJ2-7 | TRBD1 | TRBV7-8 | ASSLNLTGNQEPNVYEQY
TRBJ2-7 | NA | TRBV5-1 | ASSLHYEQY
TRBJ2-5 | NA | TRBV20-1 | SATPAETQY
TRBJ1-1 | TRBD1 | TRBV30 | AGVRDRGTEAF
TRBJ1-1 | TRBD1 | TRBV7-8 | ASSWTGTITEAF
TRBJ2-1 | NA | TRBV30 | AWSVQAGAYNEQF
TRBJ2-3 | NA | TRBV5-6 | ASSVGLTDTDTQY
TRBJ1-5 | NA | TRBV19 | ASNRRDGINQPQH
TRBJ1-1 | NA | TRBV2 | ASSELRGVYTEAF
TRBJ2-1 | NA | TRBV7-8 | ASSLAGPYMDEQF
TRBJ2-1 | TRBD1 | TRBV10-1 | ASSEPPPGTGGVGSSYNEQF
TRBJ2-7 | TRBD2 | TRBV15 | ATSMPGGAYEQY
TRBJ2-5 | NA | TRBV10-3 | AISRDPQETQY
TRBJ2-2 | TRBD2 | TRBV10-3 | AISGGTSGTLPSTGELF
TRBJ1-2 | TRBD1 | TRBV29-1 | SVTGQDIGYT
TRBJ2-1 | NA | TRBV18 | ASSTGLDNEQF
TRBJ2-5 | NA | TRBV19 | ASGTGETQY
TRBJ2-1 | NA | TRBV6-5 | ASSYQGGLSYNEQF
TRBJ2-7 | NA | TRBV11-2 | ASKLAGSIYEQY
TRBJ1-1 | NA | TRBV14 | ASSQLSYYTEAF
TRBJ2-3 | TRBD2 | TRBV7-8 | ASSLARTGTRYTDTQY
TRBJ2-1 | NA | TRBV7-8 | ASSVSHWDEQF
TRBJ2-2 | NA | TRBV29-1 | SVGITGTGELF
TRBJ1-2 | NA | TRBV19 | ASSHPQGLVGYT
TRBJ2-1 | TRBD2 | TRBV4-1 | ASSQAPLAGGRNEQF
TRBJ2-7 | TRBD2 | TRBV6-6 | ASSYVAGGGEQY
TRBJ1-6 | NA | TRBV6-1 | ASSESSPLH
TRBJ2-3 | TRBD1 | TRBV7-9 | ASSNRGVTDTQY
TRBJ1-6 | NA | TRBV9 | ASSVLRNSPLH